Listed here is a single T cell receptor (beta chain). The antigen is unknown. This record comes from a study of a mutant IDH1 vaccine in newly diagnosed glioma. As to time point: week 11, during vaccination. Each dose of the vaccine consisted of 300 ug of mutant IDH1 20-mer peptide, with topical imiquimod. Germline V gene sequence: CDR1 WNHNN, CDR2 SYGVQD (reference sequence). The length of the CDR3 is 15 residues. V gave up 2 bases and J gave up 4 bases; unmatched junction bases: 3. Clones were read by immunoSEQ multiplex PCR, and TCRdb kept only the in-frame ones, dropping some. There are about 39,000 clones in the sample; 75% to 85% occur only once, and approximately 15% lies in the top ten.

This receptor was taken from a woman aged 25 to 39 with glioma. Some clones in this sample may be carry-over from other donors' samples. This chain connects TRBV10-1 to TRBJ2-7, with 12 positions matching TRBD2. This specimen consisted of peripheral blood mononuclear cells (PBMCs), obtained from a glioma patient whose treatment included an IDH1 peptide vaccine. CDR3 in DNA: TGCGCCAGCAGTGAGACTAGCGGGAGGCTGTACGAGCAGTACTTC. It encodes CASSETSGRLYEQYF.